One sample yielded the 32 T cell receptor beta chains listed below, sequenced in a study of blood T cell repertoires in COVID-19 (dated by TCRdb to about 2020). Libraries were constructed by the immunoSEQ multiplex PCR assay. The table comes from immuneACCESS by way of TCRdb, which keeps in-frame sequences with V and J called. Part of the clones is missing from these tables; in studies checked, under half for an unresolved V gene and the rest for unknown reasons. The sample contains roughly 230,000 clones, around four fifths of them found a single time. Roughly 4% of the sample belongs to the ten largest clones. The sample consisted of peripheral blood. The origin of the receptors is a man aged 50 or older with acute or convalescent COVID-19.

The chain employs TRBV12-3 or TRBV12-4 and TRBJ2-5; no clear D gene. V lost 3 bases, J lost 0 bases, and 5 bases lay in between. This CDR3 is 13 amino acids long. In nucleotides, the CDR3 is TGTGCCAGCAGTTTTTCGTACCAAGAGACCCAGTACTTC. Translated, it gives CASSFSYQETQYF.

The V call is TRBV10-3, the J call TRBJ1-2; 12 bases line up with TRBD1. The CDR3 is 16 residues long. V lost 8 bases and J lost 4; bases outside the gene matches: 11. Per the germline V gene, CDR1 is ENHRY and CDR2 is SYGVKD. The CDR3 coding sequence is TGTGCCATCGCTCCGGGACAGGGGGCGGGCCCCTATGGCTACACCTTC. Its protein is CAIAPGQGAGPYGYTF.

CDR3 loop: CASSFETGKQYF. In DNA form, the CDR3 reads TGTGCCAGCAGTTTTGAGACAGGGAAGCAGTACTTC. The chain carries TRBV12-3 or TRBV12-4 and TRBJ2-7; TRBD1 matches 7 bases. The CDR3 consists of 12 residues. The junction had 4 bases not matched to a gene; V was cut back by 3 bases and J by 8 bases.

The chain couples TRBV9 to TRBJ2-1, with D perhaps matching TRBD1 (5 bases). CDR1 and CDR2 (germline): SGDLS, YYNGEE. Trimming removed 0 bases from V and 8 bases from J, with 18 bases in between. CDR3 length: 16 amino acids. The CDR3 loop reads CASSVAAGWPPDEQFF. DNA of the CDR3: TGTGCCAGCAGCGTAGCAGCAGGGTGGCCACCCGATGAGCAGTTCTTC.

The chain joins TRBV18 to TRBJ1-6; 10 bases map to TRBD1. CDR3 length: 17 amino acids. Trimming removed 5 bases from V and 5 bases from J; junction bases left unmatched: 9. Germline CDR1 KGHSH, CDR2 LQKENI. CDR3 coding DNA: TGTGCCAGCTCAGCAGCCGGCGGGACAGGGGATAATTCACCCCTCCACTTT. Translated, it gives CASSAAGGTGDNSPLHF.

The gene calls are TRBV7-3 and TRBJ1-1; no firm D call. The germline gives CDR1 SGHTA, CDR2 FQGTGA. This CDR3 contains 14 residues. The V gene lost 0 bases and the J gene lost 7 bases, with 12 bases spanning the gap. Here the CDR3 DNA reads TGTGCCAGCAGCTTAACGTGGAGGTCAGATGAAGCTTTCTTT. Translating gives CASSLTWRSDEAFF.

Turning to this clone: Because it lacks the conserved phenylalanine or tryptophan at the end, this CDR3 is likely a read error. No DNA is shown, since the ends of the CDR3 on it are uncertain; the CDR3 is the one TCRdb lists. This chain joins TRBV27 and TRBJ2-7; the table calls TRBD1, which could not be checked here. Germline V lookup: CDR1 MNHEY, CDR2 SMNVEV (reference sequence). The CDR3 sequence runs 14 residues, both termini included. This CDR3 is CARAFGAATNLANS.

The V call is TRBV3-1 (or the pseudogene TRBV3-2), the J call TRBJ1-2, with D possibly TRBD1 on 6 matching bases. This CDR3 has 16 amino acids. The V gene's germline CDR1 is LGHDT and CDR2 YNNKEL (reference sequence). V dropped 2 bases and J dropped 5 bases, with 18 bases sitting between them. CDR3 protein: CASSQRALTGLYGYTF. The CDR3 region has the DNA TGTGCCAGCAGCCAAAGGGCCCTGACAGGATTATATGGCTACACCTTC.

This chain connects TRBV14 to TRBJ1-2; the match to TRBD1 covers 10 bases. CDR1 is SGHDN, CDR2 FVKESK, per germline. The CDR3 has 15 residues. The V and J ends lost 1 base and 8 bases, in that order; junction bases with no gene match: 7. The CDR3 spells CASSQGQGATGGYTF. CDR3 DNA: TGTGCCAGCAGCCAAGGACAGGGGGCAACGGGGGGCTACACCTTC.

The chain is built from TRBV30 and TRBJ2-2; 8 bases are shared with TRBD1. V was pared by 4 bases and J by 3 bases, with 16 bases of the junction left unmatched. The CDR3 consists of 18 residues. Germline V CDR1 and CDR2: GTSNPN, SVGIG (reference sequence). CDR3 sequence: CAWTYQAGGAGDTGELFF. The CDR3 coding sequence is TGTGCCTGGACGTATCAGGCAGGGGGCGCGGGTGACACCGGGGAGCTGTTTTTT.

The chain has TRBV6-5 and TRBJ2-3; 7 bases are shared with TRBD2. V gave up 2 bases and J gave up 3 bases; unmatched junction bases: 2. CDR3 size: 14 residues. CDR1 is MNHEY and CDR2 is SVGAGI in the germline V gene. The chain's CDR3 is CASSYGGDTDTQYF. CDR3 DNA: TGTGCCAGCAGTTACGGGGGGGATACAGATACGCAGTATTTT.

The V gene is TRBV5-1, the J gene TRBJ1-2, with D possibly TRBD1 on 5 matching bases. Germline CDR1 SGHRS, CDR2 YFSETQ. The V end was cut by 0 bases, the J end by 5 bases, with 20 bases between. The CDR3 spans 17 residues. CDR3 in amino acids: CASSLAEQATGGYGYTF. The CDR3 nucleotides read TGCGCCAGCAGCTTGGCCGAACAGGCCACGGGGGGATATGGCTACACCTTC.

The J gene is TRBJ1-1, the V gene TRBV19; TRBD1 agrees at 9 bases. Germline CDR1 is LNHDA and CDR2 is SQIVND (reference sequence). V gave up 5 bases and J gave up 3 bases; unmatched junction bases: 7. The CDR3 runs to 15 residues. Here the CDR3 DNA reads TGTGCCAGTAGTCCTGGGACAGGGTGGGACACTGAAGCTTTCTTT. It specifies CASSPGTGWDTEAFF.

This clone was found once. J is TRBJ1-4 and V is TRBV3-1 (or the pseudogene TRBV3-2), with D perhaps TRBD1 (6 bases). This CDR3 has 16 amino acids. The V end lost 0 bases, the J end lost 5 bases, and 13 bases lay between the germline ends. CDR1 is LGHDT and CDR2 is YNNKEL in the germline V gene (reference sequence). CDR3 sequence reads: CASSQDFRGPNEKLFF. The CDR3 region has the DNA TGTGCCAGCAGCCAAGACTTCAGGGGTCCCAATGAAAAACTGTTTTTT.

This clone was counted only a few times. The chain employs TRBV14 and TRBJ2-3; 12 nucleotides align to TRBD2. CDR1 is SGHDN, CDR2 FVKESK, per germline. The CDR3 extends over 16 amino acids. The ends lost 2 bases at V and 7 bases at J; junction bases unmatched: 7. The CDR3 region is CASSQYTSGGLYTQYF. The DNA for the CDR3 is TGTGCCAGCAGCCAATATACTAGCGGGGGGTTGTATACGCAGTATTTT.

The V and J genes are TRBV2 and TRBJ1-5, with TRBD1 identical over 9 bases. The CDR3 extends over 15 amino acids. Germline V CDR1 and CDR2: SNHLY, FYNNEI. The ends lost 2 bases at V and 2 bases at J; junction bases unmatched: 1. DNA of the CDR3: TGTGCCAGCAGTGAAAGGACAGGGGGCAATCAGCCCCAGCATTTT. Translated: CASSERTGGNQPQHF.

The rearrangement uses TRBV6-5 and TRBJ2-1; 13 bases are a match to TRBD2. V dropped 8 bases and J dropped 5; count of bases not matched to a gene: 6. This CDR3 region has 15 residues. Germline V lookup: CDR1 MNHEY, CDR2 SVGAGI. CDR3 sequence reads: CASLMGTSGDNEQFF. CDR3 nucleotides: TGTGCCAGCCTAATGGGGACTAGCGGGGACAATGAGCAGTTCTTC.

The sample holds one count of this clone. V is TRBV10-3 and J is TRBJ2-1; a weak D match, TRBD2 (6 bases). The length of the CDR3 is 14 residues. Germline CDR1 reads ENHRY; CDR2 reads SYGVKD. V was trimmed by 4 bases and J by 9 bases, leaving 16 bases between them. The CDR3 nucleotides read TGTGCCATCAGTGGCCAGACTAGGCTTGCTGAGCAGTTCTTC. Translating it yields CAISGQTRLAEQFF.

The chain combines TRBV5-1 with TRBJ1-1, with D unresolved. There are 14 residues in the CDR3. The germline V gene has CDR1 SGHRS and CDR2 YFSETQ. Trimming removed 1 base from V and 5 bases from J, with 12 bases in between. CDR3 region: CASSLQVLGTEAFF. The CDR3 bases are TGCGCCAGCAGCTTGCAGGTCCTTGGGACTGAAGCTTTCTTT.

DNA for the CDR3: TGTGCCAGCAGCCGATTTGGGTCTCAAAGACAGGGCCCTAATGAAAAACTGTTTTTT. It yields the protein CASSRFGSQRQGPNEKLFF. The genes are TRBV5-6 and TRBJ1-4; 7 bases are shared with TRBD1. This CDR3 region has 19 residues. V dropped 4 bases and J dropped 3; count of bases not matched to a gene: 18. Germline V gene data show CDR1 as SGHDT and CDR2 as YYEEEE.

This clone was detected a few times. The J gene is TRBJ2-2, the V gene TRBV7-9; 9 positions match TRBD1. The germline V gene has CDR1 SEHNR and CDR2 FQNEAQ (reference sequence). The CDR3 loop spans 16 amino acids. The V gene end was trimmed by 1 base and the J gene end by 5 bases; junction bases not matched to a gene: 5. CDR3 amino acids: CASSLVIGQGTGELFF. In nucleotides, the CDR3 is TGTGCCAGCAGCTTAGTTATCGGACAGGGGACCGGGGAGCTGTTTTTT.

CDR3 sequence: CASSVGQGGNTEAFF. The CDR3 coding sequence is TGTGCCAGCAGCGTAGGTCAGGGAGGGAACACTGAAGCTTTCTTT. This chain joins TRBV9 and TRBJ1-1; a possible D gene is TRBD1 (5 bases). V was trimmed by 0 bases and J by 1 base, leaving 10 bases between them. In germline, CDR1 is SGDLS, CDR2 YYNGEE. This CDR3 comprises 15 residues.

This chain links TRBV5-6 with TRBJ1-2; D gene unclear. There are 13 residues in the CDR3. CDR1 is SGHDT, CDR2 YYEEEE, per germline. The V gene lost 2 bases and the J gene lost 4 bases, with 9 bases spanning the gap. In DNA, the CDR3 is TGTGCCAGCAGCTTCCCGGTTGCCTATGGCTACACCTTC. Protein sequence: CASSFPVAYGYTF.

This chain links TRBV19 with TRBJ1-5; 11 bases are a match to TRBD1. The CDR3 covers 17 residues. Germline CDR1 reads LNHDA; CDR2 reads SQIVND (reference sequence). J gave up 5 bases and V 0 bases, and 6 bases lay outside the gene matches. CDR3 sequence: CASSIDSGTGGDQPQHF. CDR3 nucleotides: TGTGCCAGTAGTATAGATTCCGGGACAGGGGGTGATCAGCCCCAGCATTTT.

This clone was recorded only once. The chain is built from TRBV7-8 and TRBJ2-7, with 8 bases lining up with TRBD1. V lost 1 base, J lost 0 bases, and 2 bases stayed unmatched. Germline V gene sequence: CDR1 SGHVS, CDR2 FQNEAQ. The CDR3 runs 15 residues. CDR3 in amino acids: CASSLEGTGSYEQYF. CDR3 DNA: TGTGCCAGCAGCTTAGAGGGGACAGGCTCCTACGAGCAGTACTTC.

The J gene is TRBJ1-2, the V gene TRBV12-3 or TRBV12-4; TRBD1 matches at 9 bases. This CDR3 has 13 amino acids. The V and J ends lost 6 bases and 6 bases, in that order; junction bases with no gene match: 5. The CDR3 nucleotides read TGTGCCAGCAGGTGGGACAGGGAGAATGGCTACACCTTC. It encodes CASRWDRENGYTF.

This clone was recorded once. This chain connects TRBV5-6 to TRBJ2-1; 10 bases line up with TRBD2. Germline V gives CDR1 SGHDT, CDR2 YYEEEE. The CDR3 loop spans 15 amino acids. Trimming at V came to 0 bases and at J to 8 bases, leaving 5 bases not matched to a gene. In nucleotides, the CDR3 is TGTGCCAGCAGCTTGGGAGCGGGGGGGCCCGATGAGCAGTTCTTC. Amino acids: CASSLGAGGPDEQFF.

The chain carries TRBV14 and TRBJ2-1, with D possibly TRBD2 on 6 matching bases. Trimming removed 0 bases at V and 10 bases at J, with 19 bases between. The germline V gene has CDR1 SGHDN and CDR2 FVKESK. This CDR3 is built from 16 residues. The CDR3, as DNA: TGTGCCAGCAGCCAAGACCGGGGTAGCGGCCTAAAGGAGCAGTTCTTC. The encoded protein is CASSQDRGSGLKEQFF.

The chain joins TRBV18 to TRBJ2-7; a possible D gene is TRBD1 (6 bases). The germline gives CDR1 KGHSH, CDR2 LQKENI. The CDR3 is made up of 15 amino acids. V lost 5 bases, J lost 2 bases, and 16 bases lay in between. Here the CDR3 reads CASSEPGHSAYEQYF. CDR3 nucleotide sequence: TGTGCCAGCTCAGAACCGGGACATAGCGCCTACGAGCAGTACTTC.

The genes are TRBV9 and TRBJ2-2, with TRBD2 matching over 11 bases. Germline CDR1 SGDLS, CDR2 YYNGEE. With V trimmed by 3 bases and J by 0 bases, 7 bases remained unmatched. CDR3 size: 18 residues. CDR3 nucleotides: TGTGCCAGCAGCGCCCCATCTAGCGGGGGGACGAACACCGGGGAGCTGTTTTTT. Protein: CASSAPSSGGTNTGELFF.

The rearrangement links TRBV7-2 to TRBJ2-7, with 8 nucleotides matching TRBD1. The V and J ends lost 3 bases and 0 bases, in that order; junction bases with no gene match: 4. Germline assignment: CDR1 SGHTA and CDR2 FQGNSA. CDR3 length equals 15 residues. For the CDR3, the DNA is TGTGCCAGCAGCTTGACAGGGGCCAGCTCCTACGAGCAGTACTTC. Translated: CASSLTGASSYEQYF. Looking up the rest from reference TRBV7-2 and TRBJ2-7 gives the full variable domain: GAGVSQSPSNKVTEKGKDVELRCDPISGHTALYWYRQSLGQGLEFLIYFQGNSAPDKSGLPSDRFSAERTGGSVSTLTIQRTQQEDSAVYLCASSLTGASSYEQYFGPGTRLTVT.

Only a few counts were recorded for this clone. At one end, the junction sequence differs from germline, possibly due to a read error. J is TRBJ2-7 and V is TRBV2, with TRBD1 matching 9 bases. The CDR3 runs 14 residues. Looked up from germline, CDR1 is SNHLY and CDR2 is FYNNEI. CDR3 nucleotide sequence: TGTGCCAGCAGGGAAGGGACAGGGTATGCGGAGCAGTACTTC. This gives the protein CASREGTGYAEQYF.